This TCR beta chain was sequenced for a study of cytomegalovirus exposure and HLA in healthy donors. Trimming pared 1 base from V and 9 bases from J, leaving 18 bases between. Germline assignment: CDR1 SEHNR and CDR2 FQNEAQ (reference sequence). This CDR3 is 15 amino acids long. PCR amplification relied on 60 Vbeta primers (plus 13 Jbeta primers). Using immunoSEQ multiplex PCR, the repertoire was profiled, and TCRdb retains in-frame clones only, with some absent. The sample gives 150,000 to 200,000 clones, less than 90% of which show up once; around 6.5% is in the top ten. The sequence was obtained from a male donor in good health and CMV-seropositive. The chain joins TRBV7-9 to TRBJ2-5, with D possibly being TRBD2 (6 bases). Sequencing was performed on PBMCs. CDR3 sequence (DNA): TGTGCCAGCAGCTTAGAGAATGCGGAACGGGGGTCCCAGTACTTC. Amino acids: CASSLENAERGSQYF.